The rows below give T cell receptor beta chains drawn from one sample of a study of blood T cells in healthy people across ages. TCRdb independently ran MiXCR on the 5' RACE reads; one entry per CDR3 protein. The profile shows fewer than 1.5 million distinct CDR3 sequences, approximately 42% of them singletons. Sequenced material: blood. The receptors here all came from a woman aged 18-30 years in good health. CDR3s include the opening cysteine and the closing phenylalanine or tryptophan. The D gene is left open where the match is weak. A row's size may be missing; if present it is once, few, many or a size class.

J	size	V	D	CDR3	DNA
TRBJ2-6	-	TRBV5-1	-	CASSSLSGPGANVLTF	TGCGCCAGCAGCTCGCTTTCGGGTCCTGGGGCCAACGTCCTGACTTTC
TRBJ2-7	-	TRBV7-2	-	CASSFDLSSYEQYF	TGTGCCAGCAGCTTTGACCTGAGCTCCTACGAGCAGTACTTC
TRBJ2-1	-	TRBV24-1	-	CATSGLNYNEQFF	TGTGCCACCAGCGGTCTGAACTACAATGAGCAGTTCTTC
TRBJ2-7	few	TRBV21-1	-	CASSCKPGVYEQYF	TGTGCCAGCAGCTGTAAGCCGGGAGTCTACGAGCAGTACTTC
TRBJ1-2	-	TRBV7-2	-	CASSLDLDRAYSLDYGYTF	TGTGCCAGCAGCTTAGACTTAGACAGAGCTTATTCCTTGGACTATGGCTACACCTTC
TRBJ2-5	-	TRBV20-1	TRBD2	CSAQGLAGGETQETQYF	TGCAGTGCCCAGGGACTAGCGGGGGGCGAGACACAAGAGACCCAGTACTTC
TRBJ2-7	-	TRBV20-1	-	CNARDLAPRTGFPEQYF	TGCAATGCTAGAGATTTGGCCCCCAGAACAGGGTTCCCCGAGCAGTACTTC
TRBJ2-2	-	TRBV12-3/TRBV12-4	TRBD2	CASSLRRLAGESTGELFF	TGTGCCAGCAGCTTACGGAGGCTAGCGGGAGAGAGCACCGGGGAGCTGTTTTTT
TRBJ2-5	-	TRBV4-1	-	CASSQVGGLQYF	TGCGCCAGCAGCCAAGTAGGAGGACTCCAGTACTTC
TRBJ2-7	-	TRBV7-6	TRBD2	CASSSGLAGVSYEQYF	TGTGCCAGCAGCTCGGGACTAGCGGGGGTCTCCTACGAGCAGTACTTC
TRBJ1-1	-	TRBV6-5	-	CASRRAHMNTEAFF	TGTGCCAGCAGAAGGGCCCACATGAACACTGAAGCTTTCTTT
TRBJ2-5	-	TRBV20-1	-	CSAGIGIKGETQYF	TGCAGTGCCGGAATAGGGATCAAGGGAGAGACCCAGTACTTC
TRBJ2-3	-	TRBV2	-	CASSEVARTDTQYF	TGTGCCAGCAGTGAAGTAGCGCGCACAGATACGCAGTATTTT
TRBJ2-1	-	TRBV5-1	TRBD2	CASSYSGLAGGRSHNEQFF	TGCGCCAGCAGCTACTCGGGACTAGCGGGGGGGCGATCCCACAATGAGCAGTTCTTC
TRBJ1-2	-	TRBV12-3/TRBV12-4	-	CASSLQGPGGYTF	TGTGCCAGCAGCCTACAGGGACCCGGGGGCTACACCTTC
TRBJ2-7	once	TRBV29-1	TRBD2	CSARGLAAIPNEQYF	TGCAGCGCCCGAGGACTAGCGGCGATCCCCAATGAGCAGTACTTC
TRBJ1-6	-	TRBV30	TRBD1	CAWTLQGVGSPLHF	TGTGCCTGGACCCTCCAGGGGGTGGGCTCACCCCTCCACTTT
TRBJ2-7	few	TRBV10-3	-	CAISESYQSYEQYF	TGTGCCATCAGTGAGTCTTATCAATCGTACGAGCAGTACTTC
TRBJ2-3	few	TRBV5-1	TRBD2	CASSPPGLAGTDTQYF	TGCGCCAGCAGCCCCCCGGGACTAGCGGGCACAGATACGCAGTATTTT
TRBJ2-2	-	TRBV12-3/TRBV12-4	TRBD2	CATHPRGSGSTNTGELFF	TGTGCCACCCACCCTCGCGGTAGCGGGAGCACGAACACCGGGGAGCTGTTTTTT
TRBJ2-7	-	TRBV13	-	CASSFSLANEQYF	TGTGCCAGCAGCTTTAGCCTAGCCAATGAGCAGTACTTC
TRBJ2-1	-	TRBV20-1	TRBD2	CSARDPFSGGAYEQFF	TGCAGTGCTAGAGATCCCTTTAGCGGGGGGGCATATGAGCAGTTCTTC
TRBJ2-6	few	TRBV6-1	-	CASSELYFDSDVSGANVLTF	TGTGCCAGCAGTGAACTATACTTCGACAGTGACGTTTCTGGGGCCAACGTCCTGACTTTC
TRBJ2-5	-	TRBV6-6	-	CASRSPLSGTQYF	TGTGCCAGCAGGTCCCCTTTGTCGGGTACCCAGTACTTC
TRBJ2-7	few	TRBV7-2	-	CASSNQKGNYEQYF	TGTGCCAGCAGCAACCAGAAGGGAAACTACGAGCAGTACTTC
TRBJ2-7	-	TRBV3-1	-	CASSQDWDGLRPYEQYF	TGTGCCAGCAGCCAAGATTGGGACGGACTTCGGCCCTACGAGCAGTACTTC
TRBJ2-7	few	TRBV14	TRBD2	CASSQEEPSSGRASYEQYF	TGTGCCAGCAGCCAAGAGGAACCGTCTAGCGGGAGGGCCTCCTACGAGCAGTACTTC
TRBJ2-7	-	TRBV10-3	-	CAISDGVEQYF	TGTGCCATCAGTGACGGCGTGGAGCAGTACTTC
TRBJ2-5	-	TRBV11-2	-	CASSFYGVSGETQYF	TGTGCCAGCAGCTTTTACGGGGTGAGCGGAGAGACCCAGTACTTC
TRBJ1-6	-	TRBV15	TRBD1	CATSRDLQGVFSNSPLHF	TGTGCCACCAGCAGAGATCTTCAGGGGGTATTTTCCAATTCACCCCTCCACTTT
TRBJ2-1	few	TRBV6-1	TRBD2	CASSIAGGSNEQFF	TGTGCCAGCAGTATAGCGGGGGGCTCCAATGAGCAGTTCTTC
TRBJ2-2	-	TRBV30	TRBD1	CASQGQVNTGELFF	TGTGCCTCGCAAGGACAGGTGAACACCGGGGAGCTGTTTTTT
TRBJ2-3	few	TRBV10-2	TRBD2	CASSEWGSGRTNTQYF	TGCGCCAGCAGTGAGTGGGGTAGCGGGAGAACTAATACGCAGTATTTT
TRBJ2-7	-	TRBV27	-	CASSSVVAGPYEQYF	TGTGCCAGCTCGTCAGTCGTTGCGGGACCTTACGAGCAGTACTTC
TRBJ1-5	-	TRBV27	-	CASSFQGQANQPQHF	TGTGCCAGCAGTTTCCAGGGACAAGCCAATCAGCCCCAGCATTTT
TRBJ2-4	few	TRBV14	TRBD1	CASSHSGQGENIQYF	TGTGCCAGCAGCCATTCGGGACAGGGGGAAAACATTCAGTACTTC
TRBJ1-5	few	TRBV24-1	-	CATSGTGTEPNQPQHF	TGTGCCACCAGTGGCACCGGGACGGAACCTAATCAGCCCCAGCATTTT
TRBJ1-1	-	TRBV24-1	-	CATSERKNTEAFF	TGTGCCACCAGTGAGCGAAAGAACACTGAAGCTTTCTTT
TRBJ1-6	-	TRBV6-1	TRBD1	CASSEATGNNSPLHF	TGTGCCAGCAGTGAAGCGACAGGGAATAATTCACCCCTCCACTTT
TRBJ1-1	-	TRBV5-1	-	CASSLRAVGTEAFF	TGCGCCAGCAGCTTGCGGGCTGTGGGCACTGAAGCTTTCTTT
TRBJ2-1	few	TRBV12-3/TRBV12-4	-	CASNPPGQGAYVNEQFF	TGTGCCAGCAACCCCCCTGGCCAGGGAGCCTATGTCAATGAGCAGTTCTTC
TRBJ2-7	-	TRBV30	-	CAWSGDRSYEQYF	TGTGCCTGGAGTGGCGATCGCTCCTACGAGCAGTACTTC
TRBJ1-2	-	TRBV6-6	-	CASRAGVLYGYTF	TGTGCCAGCAGGGCGGGAGTCCTCTATGGCTACACCTTC
TRBJ2-3	-	TRBV24-1	TRBD1	CAASDPGQGGADTQYF	TGTGCCGCCAGTGATCCGGGACAGGGTGGCGCAGATACGCAGTATTTT
TRBJ2-5	-	TRBV6-1	-	CASCLLRGEKETQYF	TGTGCCAGCTGCCTTCTCCGCGGGGAAAAAGAGACCCAGTACTTC
TRBJ1-5	few	TRBV11-2	-	CASSLDGGQQHF	TGTGCCAGCAGCTTAGATGGGGGACAACAGCATTTT
TRBJ1-2	-	TRBV5-1	TRBD1	CASSLERGGGGYTF	TGCGCCAGCAGCCTGGAGAGAGGGGGCGGTGGCTACACCTTC
TRBJ2-2	-	TRBV6-1	-	CASSPRQSEVGELFF	TGTGCCAGCAGTCCCCGACAGAGCGAGGTCGGGGAGCTGTTTTTT
TRBJ2-5	few	TRBV24-1	-	CATSDPLGPGNEQYF	TGTGCCACCAGTGATCCGCTGGGTCCTGGGAATGAGCAGTACTTC
TRBJ2-7	-	TRBV28	-	CASTPGGADTFYEQYF	TGTGCCAGCACTCCCGGCGGGGCGGACACCTTCTACGAGCAGTACTTC
TRBJ1-6	-	TRBV21-1	-	CASSKDSAPWGGTGEDSPLHF	TGTGCCAGCAGCAAAGACTCGGCCCCTTGGGGGGGGACAGGGGAGGATTCACCCCTCCACTTT
TRBJ2-1	-	TRBV6-2/TRBV6-3	TRBD1	CASSYSTGGKGEQFF	TGTGCCAGCAGTTACTCGACAGGGGGCAAGGGGGAGCAGTTCTTC
TRBJ1-2	few	TRBV24-1	-	CATSDSPGSGGYTF	TGTGCCACCAGTGATTCCCCGGGGTCGGGTGGCTACACCTTC
TRBJ1-2	few	TRBV6-5	-	CASSYSPRSYYGYTF	TGTGCCAGCAGTTACTCGCCCAGGAGTTACTATGGCTACACCTTC